This record concerns one T cell receptor (beta chain) sequence. Antigen specificity is unknown. Healthy bone marrow donors supplied every sample. This specimen belongs to a study of cytomegalovirus exposure and HLA in healthy donors. Whole-study findings and limits: Most of the TCR beta V segments (in an earlier analysis) were productive either about 87% or about 30% of the time.

CDR3 size: 17 residues. Germline CDR1 and CDR2: SGHNT and YYREEE (reference sequence). J lost 1 base, V lost 4 bases, and 7 bases had no gene match. PCR amplification relied on 60 Vbeta primers (plus 13 Jbeta primers). The repertoire was sequenced with immunoSEQ multiplex PCR; TCRdb's copy has only in-frame clones and lacks some. This table has about 130,000 clones, about 70% appearing once. This TCR derives from a male donor in good health and CMV-seronegative. The material sequenced was PBMCs. The V call is TRBV5-4, the J call TRBJ2-7; TRBD2 agrees at 14 bases. The CDR3 loop is CASSPGLAGARSYEQYF. The CDR3 DNA sequence: TGTGCCAGCAGCCCGGGACTAGCGGGAGCTAGGTCCTACGAGCAGTACTTC.